The clone carrying this T cell receptor (beta chain) was observed a handful of times. No antigen is known for it. This CDR3 comprises 17 residues. Trimming shortened V by 5 bases and J by 0 bases, and 17 bases separated the two germline ends. This specimen comes from a study of response to subunit inactivated influenza vaccine. Each CDR3 protein gets one entry after TCRdb re-called the RT-PCR reads with MiXCR. The table lists over 750,000 distinct CDR3 sequences, approximately 21% of them singletons, with roughly 10% in the top ten. Findings of the study overall: Authors suggested that a seasonal influenza vaccination recruits few new T cells each time.

This receptor was identified in a man aged 50-59 years who received an inactivated influenza vaccine. Here the sequenced sample was PBMCs from blood, taken 4 to 6 days after vaccination. This chain connects TRBV12-3 or TRBV12-4 to TRBJ1-5; D is unclear. CDR3 DNA sequence: TGTGCCAGCAGTCCAACCCTGACAATACGTAGCAATCAGCCCCAGCATTTT. Protein: CASSPTLTIRSNQPQHF.